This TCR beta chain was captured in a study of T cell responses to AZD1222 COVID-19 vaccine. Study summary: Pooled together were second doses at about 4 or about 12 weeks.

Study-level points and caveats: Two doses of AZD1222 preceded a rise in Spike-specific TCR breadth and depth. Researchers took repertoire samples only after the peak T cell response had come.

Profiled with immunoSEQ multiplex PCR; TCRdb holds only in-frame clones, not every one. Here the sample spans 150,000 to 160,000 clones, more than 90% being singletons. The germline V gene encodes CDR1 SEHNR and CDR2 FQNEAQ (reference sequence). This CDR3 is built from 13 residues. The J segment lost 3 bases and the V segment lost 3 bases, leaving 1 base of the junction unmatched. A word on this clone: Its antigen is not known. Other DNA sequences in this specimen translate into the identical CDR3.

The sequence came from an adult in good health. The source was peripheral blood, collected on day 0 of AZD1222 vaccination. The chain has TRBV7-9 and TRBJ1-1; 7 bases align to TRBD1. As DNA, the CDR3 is TGTGCCAGCAGCTTGCAGGGGGACACTGAAGCTTTCTTT. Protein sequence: CASSLQGDTEAFF.